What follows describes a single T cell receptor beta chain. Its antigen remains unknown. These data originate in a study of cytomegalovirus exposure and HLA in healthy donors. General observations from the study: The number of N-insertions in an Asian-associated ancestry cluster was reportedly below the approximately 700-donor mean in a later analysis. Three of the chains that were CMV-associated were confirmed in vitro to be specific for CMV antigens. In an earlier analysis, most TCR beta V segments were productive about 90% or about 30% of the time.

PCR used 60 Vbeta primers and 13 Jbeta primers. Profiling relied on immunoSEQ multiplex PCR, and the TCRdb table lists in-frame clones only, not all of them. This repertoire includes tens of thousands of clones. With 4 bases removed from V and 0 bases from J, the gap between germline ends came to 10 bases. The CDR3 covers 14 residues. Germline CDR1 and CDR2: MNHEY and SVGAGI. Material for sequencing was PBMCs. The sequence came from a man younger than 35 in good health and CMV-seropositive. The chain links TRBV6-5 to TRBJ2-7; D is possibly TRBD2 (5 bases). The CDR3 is CASSSVGSSYEQYF. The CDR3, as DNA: TGTGCCAGCAGTTCGGTGGGGAGCTCCTACGAGCAGTACTTC.